This T cell receptor (beta chain) was sequenced for a study of T-cell reconstitution after alpha-beta-depleted transplantation in children (dated by TCRdb to between 2015 and 2016). In the study overall: T-cell immune reconstitution after TCRalphabeta/CD19-depleted allogeneic hematopoietic cell transplantation in children was quantitatively tracked in the study by means of TCR repertoire profiling.

In this sample, this clonotype turned up many times. The antigen it recognizes is unknown. Base qualities are not recorded, but no much larger clone differs from it by a single base. V and J lose 6 bases and 0 bases, and a span of 12 bases separates them. Measured from the cysteine to the phenylalanine, the CDR3 is 15 residues long. Only CDR3 DNA remains: 45 bases, in frame from the first base. The library was prepared using PCR. The sample was run on an Illumina HiSeq 2500. Molecular barcoding was employed in the preparation of TCR libraries, with unique molecular identifiers being used to normalize TCRbeta repertoire quantification. The public sequencing data were trimmed at Q25 with fastp and processed into clonotypes with MiXCR by TCRdb, which kept only in-frame beta chains. Each entry is one CDR3 protein sequence, shown with its most common DNA and genes. The sample includes fewer than 120,000 distinct CDR3 sequences, with 10% observed a single time. 8% to 9.5% of the sample is taken by the ten largest.

The sequence links TRBV12-3 or TRBV12-4 to TRBJ2-1; no D gene is confidently identified. This specimen consisted of PBMCs from the stem cell graft donor, obtained from the stem cell graft. This sequence originates from a human donor who donated a stem cell graft to a child with acute lymphoblastic leukemia. The CDR3 loop reads CASSPGGSSYNEQFF. The DNA reads TGTGCCAGCAGCCCGGGTGGAAGCTCCTACAATGAGCAGTTCTTC.